The 24 T cell receptor beta chains below were found in one sample sequenced in a study of early T cells in non-severe SARS-CoV-2 infection. TCRdb reanalysed the 5' RACE reads using MiXCR and keeps one entry per CDR3 protein. Of roughly 30,000 distinct CDR3 sequences listed, 6% were seen once; the top ten hold 34%. The sequences come from whole blood, collected at baseline. The origin of the receptors is an adult who was a healthcare worker with PCR-confirmed SARS-CoV-2 infection or an uninfected control (not recorded which).

This clonotype showed up many times. V usage is TRBV5-4 and J usage is TRBJ1-2, with D perhaps TRBD1 (5 bases). From germline, CDR1 is SGHNT and CDR2 YYREEE (reference sequence). The CDR3 is made up of 15 amino acids. Trimming took off 3 bases at V and 4 bases at J, with 16 bases between the two ends. CDR3 amino acids: CASSSPLGGGYGYTF. The CDR3 DNA follows: TGTGCCAGCAGCTCCCCCCTTGGGGGGGGCTATGGCTACACCTTC.

There are many counts of this clonotype. This chain uses TRBV13 with TRBJ2-6; weak D call: TRBD2 (6 bases). Trimming removed 3 bases from V and 0 bases from J, with 6 bases in between. Germline V CDR1 and CDR2: PRHDT, FYEKMQ (reference sequence). The CDR3 loop spans 15 amino acids. CDR3 sequence reads: CASSFGSSGANVLTF. The CDR3 DNA is TGTGCCAGCAGCTTCGGGAGCTCTGGGGCCAACGTCCTGACTTTC.

This clonotype was seen ten or more times. J is TRBJ1-5 and V is TRBV10-3, with D unclear. This CDR3 is 13 amino acids long. CDR1 and CDR2 from the germline V gene are ENHRY and SYGVKD. V was shortened by 6 bases and J by 7 bases, with 13 bases between the two germline ends. This chain's CDR3 is CAIRGSEKQPQHF. The DNA of the CDR3 is TGTGCCATCAGGGGGAGCGAGAAACAGCCCCAGCATTTT.

At least ten counts were recorded for this clonotype. The chain recombines TRBV7-2 with TRBJ2-7, with TRBD2 matching over 7 bases. CDR1 and CDR2 from the germline V gene are SGHTA and FQGNSA. Losses at the gene ends were 1 base for V and 0 bases for J; bases not matched to a gene: 6. The CDR3 sequence is 16 residues long. CDR3 loop: CASSLVGTTPSYEQYF. DNA for the CDR3: TGTGCCAGCAGCTTAGTTGGGACTACCCCCTCCTACGAGCAGTACTTC.

This clonotype was recorded at least ten times. The chain uses TRBV7-8 and TRBJ1-1; D not resolved. V lost 6 bases and J 4 bases, leaving 6 bases between the germline ends. The CDR3 totals 11 residues. Germline CDR1 SGHVS, CDR2 FQNEAQ. CDR3 loop: CASSQATEAFF. In DNA form, the CDR3 reads TGTGCCAGCAGTCAGGCCACTGAAGCTTTCTTT.

As concerns this clonotype: This clone may be a read error of a much larger clone one base away. The chain recombines TRBV11-2 with TRBJ1-3; D is unresolved. Trimming removed 1 base at V and 8 bases at J, with 12 bases between. The CDR3 consists of 14 residues. Germline V gene sequence: CDR1 SGHAT, CDR2 FQNNGV. The CDR3 sequence: CASSLVGFRDTIYF. The CDR3, as DNA: TGTGCCAGCAGCTTAGTCGGTTTTAGGGACACCATATATTTT.

At least ten counts were recorded for this clonotype. The chain joins TRBV21-1 to TRBJ1-5; the D call of TRBD1 is as the table states it, not checked on the DNA. TRBV21-1 is marked as a pseudogene. The CDR3 runs to 17 residues. The CDR3 DNA sequence: TGTGCCAGCAGTCCCGGGACGGACGCTTATAGCAATCAGCCCCAGCATTTT. Translated, it gives CASSPGTDAYSNQPQHF.

This clonotype has only a few counts. The chain combines TRBV20-1 with TRBJ2-3, with 15 bases that match TRBD2. V lost 5 bases to trimming and J lost 3 bases; unmatched junction nucleotides: 0. This CDR3 comprises 14 residues. Germline V lookup: CDR1 DFQATT, CDR2 SNEGSKA (reference sequence). The CDR3 here is CSAGTSGGTDTQYF. In nucleotides, the CDR3 is TGCAGTGCTGGGACTAGCGGGGGGACAGATACGCAGTATTTT.

This clonotype was detected many times. The chain couples TRBV6-5 to TRBJ2-1; 14 bases agree with TRBD2. There are 15 residues in the CDR3. CDR1 is MNHEY, CDR2 SVGAGI, per germline. The junction had 3 bases not matched to a gene; V was cut back by 6 bases and J by 5 bases. The CDR3 protein is CASRGLAGGDNEQFF. CDR3 sequence (DNA): TGTGCCAGCAGAGGACTAGCGGGGGGAGACAATGAGCAGTTCTTC.

This clonotype was counted between two and nine times. This chain links TRBV20-1 with TRBJ2-3; 10 bases line up with TRBD2. Germline V lookup: CDR1 DFQATT, CDR2 SNEGSKA (reference sequence). J lost 2 bases, V lost 5 bases, and 7 bases had no gene match. The CDR3 has 15 amino acids. The CDR3 loop is CSADWGLALTDTQYF. Written as DNA, the CDR3 is TGCAGTGCTGACTGGGGACTAGCGCTCACAGATACGCAGTATTTT.

This clonotype was observed at least ten times. For the CDR3, the DNA is TGTGCCAGCAGTTATGACAGTACCTTAGGGGAGCAGTACTTC. Encoded protein: CASSYDSTLGEQYF. This chain links TRBV12-3 or TRBV12-4 with TRBJ2-7; D is perhaps TRBD1 (5 bases). CDR3 length: 14 residues. V lost 4 bases, J lost 7 bases, and 17 bases lay in between.

There are many counts of this clonotype. This chain joins TRBV7-6 and TRBJ2-5; 10 nucleotides match TRBD2. The CDR3 runs to 16 residues. In germline, CDR1 is SGHVS, CDR2 FNYEAQ. J was trimmed by 5 bases and V by 4 bases; bases with no gene match: 10. The CDR3 region has the DNA TGTGCCAGCAGCTCAACTGTAGGGACTAGCGCCGAGACCCAGTACTTC. Protein: CASSSTVGTSAETQYF.

There are a few counts of this clonotype. This sequence joins TRBV7-2 and TRBJ2-7; tentatively, D is TRBD1 (5 bases). Looked up from germline, CDR1 is SGHTA and CDR2 is FQGNSA. The V end was cut by 0 bases, the J end by 6 bases, with 9 bases between. CDR3 size: 13 residues. DNA of the CDR3: TGTGCCAGCAGCTTAGCGTCAGGGTCCGAGCAGTACTTC. The encoded protein is CASSLASGSEQYF. The entire variable domain, with the rest obtained from reference TRBV7-2 and TRBJ2-7, is as follows: GAGVSQSPSNKVTEKGKDVELRCDPISGHTALYWYRQSLGQGLEFLIYFQGNSAPDKSGLPSDRFSAERTGGSVSTLTIQRTQQEDSAVYLCASSLASGSEQYFGPGTRLTVT.

This clonotype showed up many times. The chain combines TRBV12-3 or TRBV12-4 with TRBJ2-3; the D gene is possibly TRBD2 (5 bases). The CDR3 extends over 14 amino acids. V was clipped by 3 bases and J by 7 bases, with 14 bases between them. DNA of the CDR3: TGTGCCAGCAGTTTCGGCGGGCCACATAATACGCAGTATTTT. Translation: CASSFGGPHNTQYF.

This clonotype was recorded many times. The J gene is TRBJ2-3, the V gene TRBV6-2 or TRBV6-3, with TRBD2 matching over 14 bases. This CDR3 comprises 18 residues. The J segment lost 6 bases and the V segment lost 0 bases, leaving 8 bases of the junction unmatched. The germline V gene encodes CDR1 MNHEY and CDR2 SVGEGT. CDR3 sequence: CASSYSRLAGGSLDTQYF. As DNA, the CDR3 is TGTGCCAGCAGTTACTCTCGACTAGCGGGGGGGAGCCTGGATACGCAGTATTTT.

This clonotype was seen many times. CDR3 amino acids: CASSRYLAGGPSEQFF. For the CDR3, the DNA is TGTGCCAGCAGCCGTTACCTAGCGGGAGGGCCAAGTGAGCAGTTCTTC. The chain combines TRBV7-9 with TRBJ2-1, with 12 bases lining up with TRBD2. This CDR3 spans 16 amino acids. V lost 5 bases and J lost 9; bases outside the gene matches: 11. Germline V gives CDR1 SEHNR, CDR2 FQNEAQ (reference sequence).

At least ten counts were recorded for this clonotype. The chain combines TRBV5-1 with TRBJ2-1, with 8 bases lining up with TRBD2. V was clipped by 1 base and J by 7 bases; unmatched bases: 4. From germline, CDR1 is SGHRS and CDR2 YFSETQ. This CDR3 is built from 14 residues. The CDR3: CASSLTGLANEQFF. DNA of the CDR3: TGCGCCAGCAGCTTGACAGGACTAGCAAATGAGCAGTTCTTC. Full variable domain (outside the CDR3, taken from reference TRBV5-1 and TRBJ2-1): KAGVTQTPRYLIKTRGQQVTLSCSPISGHRSVSWYQQTPGQGLQFLFEYFSETQRNKGNFPGRFSGRQFSNSRSEMNVSTLELGDSALYLCASSLTGLANEQFFGPGTRLTVL.

This clonotype was recorded many times. V and J are TRBV28 and TRBJ2-3; 10 bases are a match to TRBD2. The germline gives CDR1 MDHEN, CDR2 SYDVKM. Trimming at V came to 5 bases and at J to 3 bases, leaving 2 bases not matched to a gene. The CDR3 consists of 14 residues. CDR3 in amino acids: CASSLAGVTDTQYF. CDR3 DNA: TGTGCCAGCAGTCTAGCGGGAGTGACAGATACGCAGTATTTT.

This clonotype occurred many times. The V call is TRBV24-1, the J call TRBJ2-1; TRBD2 matches 11 bases. This CDR3 is built from 16 residues. Germline V lookup: CDR1 KGHDR, CDR2 SFDVKD. Losses at the gene ends were 4 bases for V and 7 bases for J; bases not matched to a gene: 8. CDR3 bases: TGTGCCACCAGTGACCCGGGACTAGCGGCGGGAAATGAGCAGTTCTTC. As protein: CATSDPGLAAGNEQFF.

This clonotype was counted ten times or more. The rearrangement uses TRBV20-1 and TRBJ1-6; 7 bases map to TRBD1. The CDR3 has 13 residues. Trimming removed 1 base from V and 8 bases from J; junction bases left unmatched: 2. Germline loops: CDR1 DFQATT, CDR2 SNEGSKA (reference sequence). CDR3 coding DNA: TGCAGTGCTAGAGGACAGGGTTATTCACCCCTCCACTTT. This sequence encodes CSARGQGYSPLHF.

There are many counts of this clonotype. This chain connects TRBV5-1 to TRBJ2-3, with a weak D call TRBD2 (7 bases). The germline V gene encodes CDR1 SGHRS and CDR2 YFSETQ. The CDR3 is 15 amino acids. Between the trimmed V and J ends, which lost 4 bases and 1 base, there was a span of 13 bases. CDR3 sequence reads: CASSPGAGGTDTQYF. The CDR3 nucleotides are TGCGCCAGCAGCCCGGGGGCGGGAGGCACAGATACGCAGTATTTT.

This clonotype was counted many times. The V and J genes are TRBV7-9 and TRBJ2-7; TRBD1 agrees at 9 bases. The CDR3 length is 13 residues. The germline V gene has CDR1 SEHNR and CDR2 FQNEAQ (reference sequence). J was trimmed by 4 bases and V by 5 bases; bases with no gene match: 3. The CDR3 nucleotides are TGTGCCAGCAGCCGACAGGGGGTGTACGAGCAGTACTTC. Amino acid sequence: CASSRQGVYEQYF. The entire variable domain, with the rest obtained from reference TRBV7-9 and TRBJ2-7, is as follows: DTGVSQNPRHKITKRGQNVTFRCDPISEHNRLYWYRQTLGQGPEFLTYFQNEAQLEKSRLLSDRFSAERPKGSFSTLEIQRTEQGDSAMYLCASSRQGVYEQYFGPGTRLTVT.

This clonotype was found many times. The chain has TRBV11-3 and TRBJ1-2, with D hard to call. V lost 0 bases, J lost 2 bases, and 13 bases lay in between. CDR1 and CDR2 (germline): SGHNT, YENEEA. This CDR3 has 16 residues. CDR3 region: CASSLEGREGNYGYTF. CDR3 sequence (DNA): TGTGCCAGCAGCTTAGAAGGGCGAGAAGGGAACTATGGCTACACCTTC.

Sample share makes this clonotype medium-sized. The chain has TRBV28 and TRBJ1-3, with a weak D call TRBD1 (5 bases). CDR3 size: 13 residues. Trimming left V 9 bases short and J 2 bases short, with 11 bases between. The V gene's germline CDR1 is MDHEN and CDR2 SYDVKM. The CDR3 spells CARGTDPGNTIYF. CDR3 nucleotide sequence: TGTGCCAGGGGGACGGACCCTGGAAACACCATATATTTT.